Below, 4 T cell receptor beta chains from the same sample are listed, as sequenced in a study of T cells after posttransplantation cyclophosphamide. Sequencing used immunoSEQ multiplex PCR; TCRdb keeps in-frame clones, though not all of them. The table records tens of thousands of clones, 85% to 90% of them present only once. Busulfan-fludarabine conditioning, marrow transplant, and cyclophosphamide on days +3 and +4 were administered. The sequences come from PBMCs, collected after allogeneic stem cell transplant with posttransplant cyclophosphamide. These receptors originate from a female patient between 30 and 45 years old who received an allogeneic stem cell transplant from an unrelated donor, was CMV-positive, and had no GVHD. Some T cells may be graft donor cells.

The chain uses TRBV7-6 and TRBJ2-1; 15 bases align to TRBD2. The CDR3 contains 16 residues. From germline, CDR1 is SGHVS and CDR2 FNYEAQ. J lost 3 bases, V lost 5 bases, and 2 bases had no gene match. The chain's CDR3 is CASSRTSGGVYNEQFF. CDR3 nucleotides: TGTGCCAGCAGCCGGACTAGCGGGGGGGTCTACAATGAGCAGTTCTTC.

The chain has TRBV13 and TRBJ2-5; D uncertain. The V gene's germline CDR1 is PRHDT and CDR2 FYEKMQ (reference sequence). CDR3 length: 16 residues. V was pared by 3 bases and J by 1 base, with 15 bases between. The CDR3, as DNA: TGTGCCAGCAGCTTCATGAGAGGTCTTCCCCAAGAGACCCAGTACTTC. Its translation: CASSFMRGLPQETQYF.

The CDR3 nucleotides read TGTGCCATCAGTGAGTTTGGGGGCTCCTATGGCTACACCTTC. It encodes CAISEFGGSYGYTF. The chain uses TRBV10-3 and TRBJ1-2; weak D call: TRBD1 (6 bases). Per germline, CDR1 ENHRY and CDR2 SYGVKD. V lost 1 base and J 4 bases, leaving 10 bases between the germline ends. The CDR3 totals 14 residues.

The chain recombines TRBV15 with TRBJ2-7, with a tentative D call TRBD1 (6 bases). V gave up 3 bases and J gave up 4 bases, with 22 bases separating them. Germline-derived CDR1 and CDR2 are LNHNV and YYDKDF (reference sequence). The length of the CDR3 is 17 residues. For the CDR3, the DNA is TGTGCCACCAGCAGCGGTACTCAGGGCACTAGGGGGTACGAGCAGTACTTC. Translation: CATSSGTQGTRGYEQYF.